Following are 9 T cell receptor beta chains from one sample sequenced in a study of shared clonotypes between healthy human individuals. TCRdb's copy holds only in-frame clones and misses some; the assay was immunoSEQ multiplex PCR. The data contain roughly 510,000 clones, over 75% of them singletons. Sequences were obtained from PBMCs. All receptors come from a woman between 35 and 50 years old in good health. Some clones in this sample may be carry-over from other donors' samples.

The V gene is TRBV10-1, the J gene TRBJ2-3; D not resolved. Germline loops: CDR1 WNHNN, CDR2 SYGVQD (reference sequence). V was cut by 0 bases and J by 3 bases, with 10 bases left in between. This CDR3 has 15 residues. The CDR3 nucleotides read TGCGCCAGCAGTGAGTCGAGGCTAGAAACAGATACGCAGTATTTT. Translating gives CASSESRLETDTQYF.

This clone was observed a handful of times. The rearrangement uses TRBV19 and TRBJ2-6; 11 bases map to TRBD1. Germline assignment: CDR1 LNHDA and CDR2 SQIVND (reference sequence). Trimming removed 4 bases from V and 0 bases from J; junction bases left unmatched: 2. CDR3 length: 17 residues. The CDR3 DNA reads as TGTGCCAGTAGTAGGGGGACAGGGGGCTCTGGGGCCAACGTCCTGACTTTC. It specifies CASSRGTGGSGANVLTF.

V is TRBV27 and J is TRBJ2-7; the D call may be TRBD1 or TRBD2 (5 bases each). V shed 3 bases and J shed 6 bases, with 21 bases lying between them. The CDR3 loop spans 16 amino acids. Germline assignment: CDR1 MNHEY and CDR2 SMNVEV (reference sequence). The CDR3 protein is CASSFVRGTESFEQYF. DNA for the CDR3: TGTGCCAGCAGTTTCGTTCGGGGCACCGAGAGCTTCGAGCAGTACTTC.

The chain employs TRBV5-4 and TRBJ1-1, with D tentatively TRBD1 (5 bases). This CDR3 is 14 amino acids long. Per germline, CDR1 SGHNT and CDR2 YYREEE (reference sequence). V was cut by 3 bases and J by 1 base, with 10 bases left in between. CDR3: CASSSGAGNTEAFF. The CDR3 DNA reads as TGTGCCAGCAGCTCTGGGGCGGGGAACACTGAAGCTTTCTTT.

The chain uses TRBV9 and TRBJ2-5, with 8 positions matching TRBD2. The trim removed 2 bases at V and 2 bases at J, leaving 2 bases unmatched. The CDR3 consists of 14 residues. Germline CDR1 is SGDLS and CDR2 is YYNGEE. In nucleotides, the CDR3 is TGTGCCAGCAGCGTGACTAGCGATCAAGAGACCCAGTACTTC. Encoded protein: CASSVTSDQETQYF.

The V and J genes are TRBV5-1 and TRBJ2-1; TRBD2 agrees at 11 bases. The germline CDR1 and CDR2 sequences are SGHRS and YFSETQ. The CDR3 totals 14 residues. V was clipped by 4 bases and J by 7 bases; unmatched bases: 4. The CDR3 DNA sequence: TGCGCCAGCAGCACGCTAGCGGGAGGTAATGAGCAGTTCTTC. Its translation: CASSTLAGGNEQFF.

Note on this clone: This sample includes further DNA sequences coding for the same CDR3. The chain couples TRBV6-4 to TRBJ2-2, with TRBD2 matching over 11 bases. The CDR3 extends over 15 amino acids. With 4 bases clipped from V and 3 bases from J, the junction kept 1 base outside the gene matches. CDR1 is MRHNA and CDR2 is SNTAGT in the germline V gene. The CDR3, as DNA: TGTGCCAGCAGTGTACTAGCGGGAGACACCGGGGAGCTGTTTTTT. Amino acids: CASSVLAGDTGELFF.

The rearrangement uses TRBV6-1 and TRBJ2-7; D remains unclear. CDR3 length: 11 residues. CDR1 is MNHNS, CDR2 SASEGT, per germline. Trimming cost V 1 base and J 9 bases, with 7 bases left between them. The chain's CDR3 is CASSEVVGQYF. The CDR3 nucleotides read TGTGCCAGCAGTGAAGTCGTAGGGCAGTACTTC.

CDR3 coding DNA: TGTGCCAGCAGCCTCTCGCTGAACACTGAAGCTTTCTTT. It specifies CASSLSLNTEAFF. The rearrangement links TRBV7-2 to TRBJ1-1; no definite D call. Germline V CDR1 and CDR2: SGHTA, FQGNSA. Trimming pared 5 bases from V and 0 bases from J, leaving 7 bases between. The CDR3 consists of 13 residues.